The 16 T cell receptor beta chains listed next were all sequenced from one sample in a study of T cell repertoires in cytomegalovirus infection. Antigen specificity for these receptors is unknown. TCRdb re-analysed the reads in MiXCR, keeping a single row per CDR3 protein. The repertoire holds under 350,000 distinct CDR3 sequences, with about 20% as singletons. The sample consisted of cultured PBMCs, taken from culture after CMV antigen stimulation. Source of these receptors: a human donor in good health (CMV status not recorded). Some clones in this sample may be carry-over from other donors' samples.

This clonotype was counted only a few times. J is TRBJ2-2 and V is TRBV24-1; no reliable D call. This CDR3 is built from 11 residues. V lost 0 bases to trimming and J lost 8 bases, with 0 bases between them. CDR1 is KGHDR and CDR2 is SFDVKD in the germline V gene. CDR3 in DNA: TGTGCCACCAGTGATTTGGGGGAGCTGTTTTTT. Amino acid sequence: CATSDLGELFF.

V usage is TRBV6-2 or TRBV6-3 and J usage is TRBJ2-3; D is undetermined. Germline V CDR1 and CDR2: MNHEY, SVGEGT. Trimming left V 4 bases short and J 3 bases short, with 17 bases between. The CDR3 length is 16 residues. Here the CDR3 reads CASSSGWLQKTDTQYF. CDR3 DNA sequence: TGTGCCAGCAGTTCGGGCTGGCTCCAGAAAACAGATACGCAGTATTTT.

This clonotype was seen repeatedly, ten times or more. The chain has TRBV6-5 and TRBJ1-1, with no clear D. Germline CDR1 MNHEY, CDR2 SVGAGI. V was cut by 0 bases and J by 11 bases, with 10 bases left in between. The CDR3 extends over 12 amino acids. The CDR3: CASSYSSGGAFF. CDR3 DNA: TGTGCCAGCAGTTACTCATCTGGCGGCGCTTTCTTT.

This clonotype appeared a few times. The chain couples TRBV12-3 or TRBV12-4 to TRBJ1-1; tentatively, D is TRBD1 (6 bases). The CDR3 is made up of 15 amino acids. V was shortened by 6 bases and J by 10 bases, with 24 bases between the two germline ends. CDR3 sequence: CASSLVSRGGGVAFF. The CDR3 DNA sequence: TGTGCCAGCAGCCTCGTTTCAAGGGGGGGAGGGGTAGCTTTCTTT.

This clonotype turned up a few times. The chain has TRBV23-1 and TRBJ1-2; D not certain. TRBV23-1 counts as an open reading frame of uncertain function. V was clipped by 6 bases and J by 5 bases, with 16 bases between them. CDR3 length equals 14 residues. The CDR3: CASRKDGYHYGYTF. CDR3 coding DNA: TGCGCCAGCAGAAAGGACGGTTACCATTATGGCTACACCTTC.

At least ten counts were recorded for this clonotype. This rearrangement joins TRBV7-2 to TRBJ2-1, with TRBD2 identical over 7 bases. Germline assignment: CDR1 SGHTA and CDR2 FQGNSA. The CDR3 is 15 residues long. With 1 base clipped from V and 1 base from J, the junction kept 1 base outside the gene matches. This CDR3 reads CASSLGGRSYNEQFF. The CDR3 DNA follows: TGTGCCAGCAGCTTAGGCGGGAGATCCTACAATGAGCAGTTCTTC.

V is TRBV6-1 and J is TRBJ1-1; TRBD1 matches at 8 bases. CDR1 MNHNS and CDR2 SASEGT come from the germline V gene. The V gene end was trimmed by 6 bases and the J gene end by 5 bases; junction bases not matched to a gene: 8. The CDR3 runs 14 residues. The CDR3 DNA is TGTGCCAGCAGAAGACAGGGGCGGAGGACTGAAGCTTTCTTT. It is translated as CASRRQGRRTEAFF.

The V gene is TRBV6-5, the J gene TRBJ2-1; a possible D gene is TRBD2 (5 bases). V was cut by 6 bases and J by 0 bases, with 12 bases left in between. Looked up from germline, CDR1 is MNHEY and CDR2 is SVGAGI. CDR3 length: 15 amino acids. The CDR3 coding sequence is TGTGCCAGCAGCCGCTCTGGACTCTCCTACAATGAGCAGTTCTTC. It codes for CASSRSGLSYNEQFF.

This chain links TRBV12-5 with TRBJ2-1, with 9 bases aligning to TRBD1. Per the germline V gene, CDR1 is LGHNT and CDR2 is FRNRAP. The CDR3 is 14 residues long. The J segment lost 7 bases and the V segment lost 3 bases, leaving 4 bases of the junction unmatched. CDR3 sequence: CASGFGTGWNEQFF. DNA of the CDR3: TGTGCTAGTGGTTTTGGGACAGGGTGGAATGAGCAGTTCTTC.

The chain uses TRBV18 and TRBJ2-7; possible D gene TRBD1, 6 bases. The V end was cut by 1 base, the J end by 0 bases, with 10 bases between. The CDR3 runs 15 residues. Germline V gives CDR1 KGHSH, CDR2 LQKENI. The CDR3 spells CASSPLRTVSYEQYV. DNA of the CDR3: TGTGCCAGCTCACCACTTCGGACAGTCTCCTACGAGCAGTACGTC.

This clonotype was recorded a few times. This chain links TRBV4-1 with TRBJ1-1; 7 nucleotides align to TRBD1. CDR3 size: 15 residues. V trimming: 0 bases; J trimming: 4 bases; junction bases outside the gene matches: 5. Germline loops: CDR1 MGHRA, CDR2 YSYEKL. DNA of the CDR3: TGCGCCAGCAGCCAAGACGACAGGGTTTTCACTGAAGCTTTCTTT. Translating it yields CASSQDDRVFTEAFF.

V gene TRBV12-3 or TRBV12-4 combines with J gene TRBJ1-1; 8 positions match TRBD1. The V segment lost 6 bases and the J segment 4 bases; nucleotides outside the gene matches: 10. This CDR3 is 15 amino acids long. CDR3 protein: CASRAPDRGSTEAFF. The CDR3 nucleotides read TGTGCCAGCAGAGCTCCCGACAGGGGTTCCACTGAAGCTTTCTTT.

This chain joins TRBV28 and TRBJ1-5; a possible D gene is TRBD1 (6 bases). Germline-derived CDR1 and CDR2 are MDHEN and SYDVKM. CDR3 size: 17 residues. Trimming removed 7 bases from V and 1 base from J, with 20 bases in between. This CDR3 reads CASKTPRGWSSNQPQHF. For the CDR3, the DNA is TGTGCCAGCAAAACTCCCAGGGGTTGGAGCAGCAATCAGCCCCAGCATTTT.

CDR3 amino acids: CSARTGPDTIYF. The CDR3 DNA is TGCAGTGCTAGGACAGGGCCAGACACCATATATTTT. This sequence joins TRBV20-1 and TRBJ1-3; 7 nucleotides align to TRBD1. After removal of 3 bases from V and 8 bases from J, the junction contained 4 bases not matched to a gene. The CDR3 runs to 12 residues. Germline assignment: CDR1 DFQATT and CDR2 SNEGSKA (reference sequence).

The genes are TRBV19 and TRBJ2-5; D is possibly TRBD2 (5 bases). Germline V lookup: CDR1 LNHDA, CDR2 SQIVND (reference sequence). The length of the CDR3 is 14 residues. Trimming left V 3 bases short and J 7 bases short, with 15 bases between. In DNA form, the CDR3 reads TGTGCCAGTAGTATCGGTAGAGGGAGCGGGACCCAGTACTTC. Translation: CASSIGRGSGTQYF.

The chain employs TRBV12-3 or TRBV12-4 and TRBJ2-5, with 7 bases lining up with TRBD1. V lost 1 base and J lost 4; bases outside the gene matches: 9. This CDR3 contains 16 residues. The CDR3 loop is CASSLGKGGTRETQYF. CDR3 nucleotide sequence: TGTGCCAGCAGTTTAGGAAAAGGGGGCACCAGAGAGACCCAGTACTTC.